This T cell receptor beta chain was documented in a study of cytomegalovirus exposure and HLA in healthy donors. General study findings and limits: Presence/absence analysis assumed near-uniform sequencing depth across donors. Upon later analysis, TCR association rates were observed to vary by HLA locus, being highest for DRB1 and lowest for HLA-C.

Amplification used 60 Vbeta primers and 13 Jbeta primers. Here immunoSEQ multiplex PCR was the method, and the copy in TCRdb shows in-frame clones only, minus some. Of some 150,000 clones in the sample, more than 75% were seen once. Each donor was nominally healthy when sampled (though unrecorded immune exposures were likely). This clone was counted only a few times. Its antigen remains unidentified. Trimming removed 4 bases from V and 4 bases from J, with 11 bases in between. The CDR3 covers 13 residues. From germline, CDR1 is SNHLY and CDR2 FYNNEI. The sample taken for sequencing was PBMCs. The chain employs TRBV2 and TRBJ2-7; possible D gene TRBD1, 5 bases. The source is a human donor in good health. The CDR3 is CASSATDQYEQYF. The CDR3 DNA reads as TGTGCCAGCAGTGCGACAGACCAATACGAGCAGTACTTC.